This TCR beta chain stems from a study of beta chain features in type 1 diabetes. Markers CD45RO/CCR7/CD25/CD127/CD95/CD27 served to sort CD4+ naive, central memory, regulatory and stem cell-like memory cells. Notes on the study in general: Although PCR might favor shorter templates, it would do so equally in patients and controls. Within each of all four CD4+ subsets, Type 1 diabetes patients had TCRB CDR3s that were moderately but significantly shorter.

Worth noting for this clone: The antigen is not known.

Expressed TCRB transcripts were sequenced because the entire RNA isolate underwent reverse transcription. The protocol was immunoSEQ multiplex PCR, while the TCRdb copy is restricted to in-frame clones and leaves out a portion. The table lists about 260,000 clones, 68% of them singletons. V was trimmed by 0 bases and J by 5 bases, leaving 13 bases between them. Germline loops: CDR1 LNHNV, CDR2 YYDKDF (reference sequence). This CDR3 is built from 15 residues. Source material: naive CD4+ T cells from blood. The rearrangement links TRBV15 to TRBJ2-5; D is undetermined. This TCR was sampled from a man aged 25 to 45 in good health. CDR3 in amino acids: CATSRDERSPETQYF. In DNA, the CDR3 is TGTGCCACCAGCAGAGACGAGCGCTCTCCCGAGACCCAGTACTTC. Supplemented by reference TRBV15 and TRBJ2-5, the full variable domain reads DAMVIQNPRYQVTQFGKPVTLSCSQTLNHNVMYWYQQKSSQAPKLLFHYYDKDFNNEADTPDNFQSRRPNTSFCFLDIRSPGLGDTAMYLCATSRDERSPETQYFGPGTRLLVL.